Sequencing of this TCR beta chain was carried out in a study of blood T cell repertoires in COVID-19. Study details: Nucleic acid was either cDNA or gDNA, and it came from T cells, B-cell-depleted T cells, or PBMCs.

Authors' methods: Nucleated cell counts were estimated from reference gene primer amplification. The assay was immunoSEQ multiplex PCR, and TCRdb's table has in-frame clones only and misses some. V and J calls and clone size are those listed in that table; D and trimming were worked out from the DNA. The sample has hundreds of thousands of clones; around 90% are singletons. Followed over time, Seattle patients had been enrolled while infection was active. Trimming took off 7 bases at V and 0 bases at J, with 8 bases between the two ends. CDR1 SQVTM and CDR2 ANQGSEA come from the germline V gene. This CDR3 is 12 amino acids long.

Sequenced input: peripheral blood. The receptor comes from a woman in her twenties or thirties with COVID-19, enrolled during active disease. The rearrangement links TRBV29-1 to TRBJ2-3; TRBD1 might be the D (5 bases). CDR3 nucleotides: TGCAGCGGGACAACTAGCACAGATACGCAGTATTTT. This encodes CSGTTSTDTQYF.